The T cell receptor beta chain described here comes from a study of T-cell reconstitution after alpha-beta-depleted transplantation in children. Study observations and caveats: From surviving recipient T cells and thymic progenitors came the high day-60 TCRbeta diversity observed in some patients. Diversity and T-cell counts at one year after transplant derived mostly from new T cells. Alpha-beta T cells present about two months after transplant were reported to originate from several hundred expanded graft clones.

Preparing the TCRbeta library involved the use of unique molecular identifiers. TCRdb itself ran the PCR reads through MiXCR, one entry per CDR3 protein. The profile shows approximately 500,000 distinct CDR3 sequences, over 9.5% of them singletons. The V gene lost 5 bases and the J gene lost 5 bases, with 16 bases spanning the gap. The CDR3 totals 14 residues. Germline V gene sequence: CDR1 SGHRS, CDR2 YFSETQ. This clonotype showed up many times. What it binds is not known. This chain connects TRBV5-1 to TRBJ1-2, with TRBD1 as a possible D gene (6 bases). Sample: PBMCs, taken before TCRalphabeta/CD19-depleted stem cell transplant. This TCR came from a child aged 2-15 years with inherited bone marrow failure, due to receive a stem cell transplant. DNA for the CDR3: TGCGCCAGCAGGACGGGACACCCTCTTTATGGCTACACCTTC. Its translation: CASRTGHPLYGYTF.